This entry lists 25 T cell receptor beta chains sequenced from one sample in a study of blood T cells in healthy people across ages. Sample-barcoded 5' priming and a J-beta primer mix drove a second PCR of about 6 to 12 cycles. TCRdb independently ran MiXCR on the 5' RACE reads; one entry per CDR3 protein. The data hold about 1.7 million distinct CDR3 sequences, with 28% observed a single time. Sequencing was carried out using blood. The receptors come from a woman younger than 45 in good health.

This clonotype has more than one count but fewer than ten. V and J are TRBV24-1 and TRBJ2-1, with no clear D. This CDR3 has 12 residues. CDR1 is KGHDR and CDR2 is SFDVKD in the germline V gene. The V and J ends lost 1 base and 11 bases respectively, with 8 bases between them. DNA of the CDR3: TGTGCCACCAGTGATTTCGGGCAAAAGCAGTTCTTC. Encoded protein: CATSDFGQKQFF.

DNA for the CDR3: TGTGCCAGCAGCGGAGGACGGGTTAATGAAAAACTGTTTTTT. It yields the protein CASSGGRVNEKLFF. This chain links TRBV9 with TRBJ1-4; D uncertain. This CDR3 region has 14 residues. Deletions cut 3 bases from V and 4 bases from J, with 10 bases between. CDR1 is SGDLS and CDR2 is YYNGEE in the germline V gene.

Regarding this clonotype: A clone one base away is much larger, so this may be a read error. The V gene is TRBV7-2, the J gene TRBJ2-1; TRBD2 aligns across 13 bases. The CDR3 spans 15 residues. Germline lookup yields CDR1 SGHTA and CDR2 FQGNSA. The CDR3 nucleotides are TGTGCCAGCAGCTTAACTAGCGGGAGGGCCAATAAGCAGTTCTTC. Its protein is CASSLTSGRANKQFF.

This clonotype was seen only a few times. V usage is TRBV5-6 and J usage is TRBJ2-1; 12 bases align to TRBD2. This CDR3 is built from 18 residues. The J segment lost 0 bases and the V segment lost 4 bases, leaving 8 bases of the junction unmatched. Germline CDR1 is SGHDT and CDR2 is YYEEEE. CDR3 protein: CASSPGLAGSSSYNEQFF. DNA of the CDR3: TGTGCCAGCAGCCCTGGACTAGCGGGGTCCAGCTCCTACAATGAGCAGTTCTTC.

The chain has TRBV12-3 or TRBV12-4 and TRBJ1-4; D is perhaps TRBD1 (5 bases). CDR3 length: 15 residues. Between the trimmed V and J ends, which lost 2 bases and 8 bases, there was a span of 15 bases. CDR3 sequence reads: CASSLSGGGREKLFF. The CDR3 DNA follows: TGTGCCAGCAGTTTATCCGGGGGGGGGAGAGAAAAACTGTTTTTT.

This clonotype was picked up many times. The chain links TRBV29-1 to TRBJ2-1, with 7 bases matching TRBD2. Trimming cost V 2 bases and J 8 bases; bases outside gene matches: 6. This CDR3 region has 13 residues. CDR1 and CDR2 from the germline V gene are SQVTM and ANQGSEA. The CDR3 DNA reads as TGCAGCGTTGAATATCCCGCGGGGGATGAGCAGTTCTTC. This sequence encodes CSVEYPAGDEQFF.

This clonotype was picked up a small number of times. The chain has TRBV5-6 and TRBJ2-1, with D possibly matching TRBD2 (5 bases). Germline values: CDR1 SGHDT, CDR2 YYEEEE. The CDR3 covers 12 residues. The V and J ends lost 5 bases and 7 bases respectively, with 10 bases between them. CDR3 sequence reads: CASRLGVNEQFF. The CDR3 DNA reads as TGTGCCAGCAGACTGGGAGTAAATGAGCAGTTCTTC.

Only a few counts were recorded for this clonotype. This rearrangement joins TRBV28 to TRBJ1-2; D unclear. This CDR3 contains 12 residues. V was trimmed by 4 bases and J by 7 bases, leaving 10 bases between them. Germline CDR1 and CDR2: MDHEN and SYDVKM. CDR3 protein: CASSWPGSGYTF. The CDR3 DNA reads TGTGCCAGCAGTTGGCCCGGATCTGGCTACACCTTC.

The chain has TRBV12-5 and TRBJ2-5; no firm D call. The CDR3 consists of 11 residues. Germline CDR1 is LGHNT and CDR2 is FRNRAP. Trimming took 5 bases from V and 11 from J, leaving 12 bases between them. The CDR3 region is CASGRYNEQYF. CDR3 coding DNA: TGTGCTAGTGGTAGGTACAATGAGCAGTACTTC. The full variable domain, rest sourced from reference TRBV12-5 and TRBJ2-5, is DARVTQTPRHKVTEMGQEVTMRCQPILGHNTVFWYRQTMMQGLELLAYFRNRAPLDDSGMPKDRFSAEMPDATLATLKIQPSEPRDSAVYFCASGRYNEQYFGPGTRLLVL.

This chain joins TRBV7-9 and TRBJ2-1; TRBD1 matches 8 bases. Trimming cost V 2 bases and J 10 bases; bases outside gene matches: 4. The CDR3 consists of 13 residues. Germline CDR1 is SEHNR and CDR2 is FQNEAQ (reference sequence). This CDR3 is CASSLSAGGEQFF. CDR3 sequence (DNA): TGTGCCAGCAGCTTATCCGCAGGGGGCGAGCAGTTCTTC. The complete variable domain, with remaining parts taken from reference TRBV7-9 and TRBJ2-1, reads DTGVSQNPRHKITKRGQNVTFRCDPISEHNRLYWYRQTLGQGPEFLTYFQNEAQLEKSRLLSDRFSAERPKGSFSTLEIQRTEQGDSAMYLCASSLSAGGEQFFGPGTRLTVL.

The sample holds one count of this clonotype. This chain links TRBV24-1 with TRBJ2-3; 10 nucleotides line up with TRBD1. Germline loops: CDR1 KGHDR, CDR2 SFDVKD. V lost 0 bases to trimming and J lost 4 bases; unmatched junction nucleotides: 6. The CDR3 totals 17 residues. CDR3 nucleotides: TGTGCCACCAGTGATTTGGGGGACAGGGGAAACGCAGATACGCAGTATTTT. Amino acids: CATSDLGDRGNADTQYF.

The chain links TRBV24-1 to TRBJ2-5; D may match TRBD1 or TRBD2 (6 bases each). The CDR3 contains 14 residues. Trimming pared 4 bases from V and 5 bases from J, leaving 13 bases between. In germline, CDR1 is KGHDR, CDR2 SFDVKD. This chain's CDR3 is CATSESGGGETQYF. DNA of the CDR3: TGTGCCACCAGTGAGTCAGGAGGGGGGGAGACCCAGTACTTC.

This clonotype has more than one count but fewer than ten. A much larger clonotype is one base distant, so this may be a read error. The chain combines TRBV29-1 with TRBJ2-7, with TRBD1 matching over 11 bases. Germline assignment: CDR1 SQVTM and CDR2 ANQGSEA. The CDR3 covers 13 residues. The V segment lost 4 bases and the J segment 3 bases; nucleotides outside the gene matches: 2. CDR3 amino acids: CSVAGTGGYEQYF. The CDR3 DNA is TGCAGCGTTGCCGGGACAGGGGGCTACGAGCAGTACTTC.

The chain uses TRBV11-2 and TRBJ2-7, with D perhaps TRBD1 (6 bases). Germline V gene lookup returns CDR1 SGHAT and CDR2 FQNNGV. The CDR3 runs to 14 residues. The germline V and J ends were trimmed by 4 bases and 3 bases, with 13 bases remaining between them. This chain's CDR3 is CASSSSGHGYEQYF. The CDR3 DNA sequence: TGTGCCAGCAGCTCCTCGGGACACGGCTACGAGCAGTACTTC.

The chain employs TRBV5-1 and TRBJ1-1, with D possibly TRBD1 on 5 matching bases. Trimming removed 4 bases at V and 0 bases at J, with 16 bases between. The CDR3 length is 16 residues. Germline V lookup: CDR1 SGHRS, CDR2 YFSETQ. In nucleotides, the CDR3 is TGCGCCAGCAGCACGGACGGGGACCCCATGAACACTGAAGCTTTCTTT. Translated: CASSTDGDPMNTEAFF.

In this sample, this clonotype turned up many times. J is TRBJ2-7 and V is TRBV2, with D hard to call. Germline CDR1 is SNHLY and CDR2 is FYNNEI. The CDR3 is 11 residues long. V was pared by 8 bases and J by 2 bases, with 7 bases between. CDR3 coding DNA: TGTGCCAGCTCTAATACCTACGAGCAGTACTTC. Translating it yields CASSNTYEQYF. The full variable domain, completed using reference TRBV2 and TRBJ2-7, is EPEVTQTPSHQVTQMGQEVILRCVPISNHLYFYWYRQILGQKVEFLVSFYNNEISEKSEIFDDQFSVERPDGSNFTLKIRSTKLEDSAMYFCASSNTYEQYFGPGTRLTVT.

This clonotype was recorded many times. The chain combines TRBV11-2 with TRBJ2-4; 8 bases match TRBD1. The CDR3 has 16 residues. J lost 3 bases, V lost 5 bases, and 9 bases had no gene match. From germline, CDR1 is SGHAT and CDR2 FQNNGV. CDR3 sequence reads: CASSARSGTGKNIQYF. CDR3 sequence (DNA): TGTGCCAGCAGCGCGAGATCCGGGACAGGCAAAAACATTCAGTACTTC. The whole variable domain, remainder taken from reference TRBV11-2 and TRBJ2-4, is EAGVAQSPRYKIIEKRQSVAFWCNPISGHATLYWYQQILGQGPKLLIQFQNNGVVDDSQLPKDRFSAERLKGVDSTLKIQPAKLEDSAVYLCASSARSGTGKNIQYFGAGTRLSVL.

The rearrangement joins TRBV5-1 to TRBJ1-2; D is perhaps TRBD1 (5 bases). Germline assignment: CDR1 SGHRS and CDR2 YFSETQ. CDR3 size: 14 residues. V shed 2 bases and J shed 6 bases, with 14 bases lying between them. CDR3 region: CASSFDGTENGYTF. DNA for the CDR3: TGCGCCAGCAGCTTTGACGGGACGGAGAATGGCTACACCTTC.

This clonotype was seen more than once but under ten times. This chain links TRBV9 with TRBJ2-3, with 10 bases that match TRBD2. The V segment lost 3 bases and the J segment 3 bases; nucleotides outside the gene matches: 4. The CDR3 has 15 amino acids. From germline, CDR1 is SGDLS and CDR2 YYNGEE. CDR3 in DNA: TGTGCCAGCAGCGCTAGCGGGGGCCAGACAGATACGCAGTATTTT. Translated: CASSASGGQTDTQYF.

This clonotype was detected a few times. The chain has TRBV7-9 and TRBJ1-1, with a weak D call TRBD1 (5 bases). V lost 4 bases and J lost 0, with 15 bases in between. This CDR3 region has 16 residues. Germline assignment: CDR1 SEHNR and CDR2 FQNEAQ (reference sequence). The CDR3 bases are TGTGCCAGCAGCTATAGGACATCTCTCATGAACACTGAAGCTTTCTTT. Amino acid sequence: CASSYRTSLMNTEAFF. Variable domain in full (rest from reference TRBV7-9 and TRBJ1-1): DTGVSQNPRHKITKRGQNVTFRCDPISEHNRLYWYRQTLGQGPEFLTYFQNEAQLEKSRLLSDRFSAERPKGSFSTLEIQRTEQGDSAMYLCASSYRTSLMNTEAFFGQGTRLTVV.

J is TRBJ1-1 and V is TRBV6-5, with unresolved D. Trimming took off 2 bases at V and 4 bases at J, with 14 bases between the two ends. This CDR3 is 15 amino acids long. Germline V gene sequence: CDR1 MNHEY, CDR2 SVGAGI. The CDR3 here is CASSYAGRESTEAFF. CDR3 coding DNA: TGTGCCAGCAGTTACGCTGGACGAGAGAGCACTGAAGCTTTCTTT.

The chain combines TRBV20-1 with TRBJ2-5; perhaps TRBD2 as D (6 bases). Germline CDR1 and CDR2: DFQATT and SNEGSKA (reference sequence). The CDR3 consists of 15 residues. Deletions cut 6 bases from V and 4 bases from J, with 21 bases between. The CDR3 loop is CSARDFMSPPETQYF. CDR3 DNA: TGCAGTGCGAGGGACTTCATGAGCCCCCCAGAGACCCAGTACTTC.

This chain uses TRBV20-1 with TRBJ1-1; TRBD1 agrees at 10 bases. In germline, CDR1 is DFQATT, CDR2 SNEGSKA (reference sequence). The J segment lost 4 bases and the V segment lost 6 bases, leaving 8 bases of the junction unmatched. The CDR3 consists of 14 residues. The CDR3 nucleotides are TGCAGTGCCACTCGGACAGGGGGGTCCACTGAAGCTTTCTTT. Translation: CSATRTGGSTEAFF.

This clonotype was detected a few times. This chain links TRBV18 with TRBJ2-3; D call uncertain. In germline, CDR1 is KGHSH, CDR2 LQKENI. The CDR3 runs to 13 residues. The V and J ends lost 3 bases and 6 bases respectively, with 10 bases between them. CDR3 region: CASSPPPRDTQYF. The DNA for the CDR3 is TGTGCCAGCTCACCCCCCCCTCGGGATACGCAGTATTTT.

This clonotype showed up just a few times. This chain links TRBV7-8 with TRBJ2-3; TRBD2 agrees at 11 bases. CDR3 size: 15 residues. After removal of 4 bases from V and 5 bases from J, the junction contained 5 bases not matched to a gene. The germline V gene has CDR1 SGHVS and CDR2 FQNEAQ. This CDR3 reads CASSSTSGEGDTQYF. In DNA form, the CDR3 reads TGTGCCAGCAGCTCGACTAGCGGGGAGGGAGATACGCAGTATTTT.